This TCR beta chain was identified during a study of T cells in Graves' hyperthyroidism and ophthalmopathy. Points from the study as a whole: Ophthalmopathy and stable hyperthyroidism were told apart by a 13 V-J model. Ophthalmopathy was predicted by the model a median of about 6.7 months ahead of onset. In the blood, most expanded thyroid clonotypes above 0.001 appeared as well.

This clonotype occurred many times. Antigen: not known. The source material, RNA transcripts, was used to amplify TCR beta CDR3 regions. Using the HTBI primer set, a first-round RT-PCR was run on the TCR CDR3. TCRdb used MiXCR to reprocess the multiplex PCR reads, holding one entry per CDR3 protein. The table lists approximately 520,000 distinct CDR3 sequences, approximately 25% of them singletons. The CDR3 consists of 13 residues. The V gene's germline CDR1 is SGHRS and CDR2 YFSETQ. The V gene lost 0 bases and the J gene lost 8 bases, with 9 bases spanning the gap. The receptor's source is a woman aged 25 to 45 with Graves' ophthalmopathy. V and J are TRBV5-1 and TRBJ1-5, with D possibly being TRBD1 (6 bases). Sequencing was performed on blood. The CDR3 nucleotides are TGCGCCAGCAGCTTGGAGGGGGAAGAGCCCCAGCATTTT. Translating gives CASSLEGEEPQHF.